The T cell receptor beta chain described here comes from a study of shared clonotypes between healthy human individuals. In the study overall: Three plates were used per donor for CD4 naive, three for CD4 memory, two for CD8 naive and one for CD8 memory.

The V and J ends lost 8 bases and 2 bases respectively, with 10 bases between them. CDR3 length: 12 residues. Per the germline V gene, CDR1 is SGHTA and CDR2 is FQGNSA. The data were produced by immunoSEQ multiplex PCR, yet TCRdb's version contains in-frame clones alone and is incomplete. Of roughly 2,000,000 clones listed, around 95% are singletons. Naive CD8 cells comprised CD45RO-negative, CCR7-positively selected cells, excluding terminally differentiated effector memory CD45RA+ cells. Sequenced sample: naive CD8+ T cells from PBMCs. The sequence was collected from a man younger than 35 in good health. Some clones in this sample may be carry-over from other donors' samples. The V call is TRBV7-2, the J call TRBJ2-7; unclear D gene. The CDR3 reads CASQSPPYEQYF. CDR3 nucleotides: TGTGCCAGCCAGTCCCCCCCCTACGAGCAGTACTTC.